This paragraph reports one TCR beta chain. The data were obtained in a study of blood T cell repertoires in COVID-19. Turning to the study itself: Material from acute and convalescent COVID-19 was sourced from the United States, Italy and Spain. From T cells, B-cell-depleted T cells, or PBMCs came the material, which was cDNA or gDNA.

In the source study's methods: Estimation of nucleated cell counts was performed using reference gene primer amplification. TCRdb keeps only in-frame clones here, not all; method: immunoSEQ multiplex PCR. The V and J calls and the clone size are those of that table, but D and trimming were determined from the DNA. This sample has about 40,000 clones; around three quarters occur once, and the top ten carry about 33%. This sequence originates from an elderly woman with acute or convalescent COVID-19. The sample consisted of peripheral blood.

This chain's CDR3 is CASSSGLAGEGDTQYF. The CDR3 DNA sequence: TGTGCCAGCAGCTCCGGACTAGCGGGAGAGGGAGATACGCAGTATTTT. This chain uses TRBV7-7 with TRBJ2-3, with 13 nucleotides matching TRBD2. CDR3 length: 16 residues. Per germline, CDR1 SSHAT and CDR2 FNYEAQ (reference sequence). The trim removed 4 bases at V and 5 bases at J, leaving 6 bases unmatched.